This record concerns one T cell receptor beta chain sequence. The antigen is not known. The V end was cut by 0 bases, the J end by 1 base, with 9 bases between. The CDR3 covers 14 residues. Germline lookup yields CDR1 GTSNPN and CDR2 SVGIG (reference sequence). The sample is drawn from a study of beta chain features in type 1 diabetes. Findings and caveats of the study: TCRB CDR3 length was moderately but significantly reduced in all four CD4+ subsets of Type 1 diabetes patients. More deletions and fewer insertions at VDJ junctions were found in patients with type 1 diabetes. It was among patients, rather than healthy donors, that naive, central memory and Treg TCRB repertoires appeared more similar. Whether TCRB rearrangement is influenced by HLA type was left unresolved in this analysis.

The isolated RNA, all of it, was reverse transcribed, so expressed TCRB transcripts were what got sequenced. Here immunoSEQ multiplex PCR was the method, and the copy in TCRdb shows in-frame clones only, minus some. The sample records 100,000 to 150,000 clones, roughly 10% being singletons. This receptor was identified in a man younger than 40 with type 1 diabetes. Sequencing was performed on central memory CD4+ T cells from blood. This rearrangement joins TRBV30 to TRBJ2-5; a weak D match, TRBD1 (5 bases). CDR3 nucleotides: TGTGCCTGGAGTGTTAGTGGGGCCCAAGAGACCCAGTACTTC. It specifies CAWSVSGAQETQYF.